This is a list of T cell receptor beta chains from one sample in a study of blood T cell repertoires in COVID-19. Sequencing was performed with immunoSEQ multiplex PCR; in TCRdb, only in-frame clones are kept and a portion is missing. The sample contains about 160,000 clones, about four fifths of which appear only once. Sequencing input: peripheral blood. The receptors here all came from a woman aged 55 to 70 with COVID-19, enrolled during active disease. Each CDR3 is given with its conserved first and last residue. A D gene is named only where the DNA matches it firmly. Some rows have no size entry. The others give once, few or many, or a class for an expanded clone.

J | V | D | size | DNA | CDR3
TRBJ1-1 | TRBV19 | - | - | TGTGCCAGTAGTATCCTCGGGAGCGGTACTGAAGCTTTCTTT | CASSILGSGTEAFF
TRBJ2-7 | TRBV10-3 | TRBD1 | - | TGTGCCATCAGTGCGGGGACAGGCTCCTACGAGCAGTACTTC | CAISAGTGSYEQYF
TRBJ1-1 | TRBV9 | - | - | TGTGCCAGCAGCGTAACCGGGACTATGAACACTGAAGCTTTCTTT | CASSVTGTMNTEAFF
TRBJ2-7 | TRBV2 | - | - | TGTGCCAGCGGGAGCGGCCCCTACGAGCAGTACTTC | CASGSGPYEQYF
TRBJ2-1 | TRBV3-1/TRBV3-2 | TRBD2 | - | TGTGCCAGCAGCCAAGATCGAGTTGGGTGGCGGGGGGGCCGGTCGCAGTTCTTC | CASSQDRVGWRGGRSQFF
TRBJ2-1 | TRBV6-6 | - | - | TGTGCCAGCACCCTGGACAGCGGTATAAGGGAGCAGTTCTTC | CASTLDSGIREQFF
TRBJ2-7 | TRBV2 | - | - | TGTGCCAGCAGTGGGGGACACCCACTAATCTACGAGCAGTACTTC | CASSGGHPLIYEQYF
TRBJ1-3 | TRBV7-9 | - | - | TGTGCCAGCAGCTTATATAAGCAGGGCCTTTCTGGAAACACCATATATTTT | CASSLYKQGLSGNTIYF
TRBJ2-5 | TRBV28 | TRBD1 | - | TGTGCCAGCAGTCCCGGGGACAGGACCTTGGAGACCCAGTACTTC | CASSPGDRTLETQYF
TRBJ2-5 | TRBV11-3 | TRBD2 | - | TGTGCCAGCAGCTTGGGGTCGGGGGGGCGAGAGACCCAGTACTTC | CASSLGSGGRETQYF
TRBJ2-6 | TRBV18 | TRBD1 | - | TGTGCCAGCTCCATCGGACAGGCGACCTCTGGGGCCAACGTCCTGACTTTC | CASSIGQATSGANVLTF
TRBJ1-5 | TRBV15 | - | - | TGTGCCACCAGCCCGAGGTGGGGAGGCAATCAGCCCCAGCATTTT | CATSPRWGGNQPQHF
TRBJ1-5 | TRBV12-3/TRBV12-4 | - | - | TGTGCCAGCAAAGTAGGGGGCAATCAGCCCCAGCATTTT | CASKVGGNQPQHF
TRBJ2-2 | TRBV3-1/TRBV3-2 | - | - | TGTGCCAGCAGCCAAGATCTGCCTAGAGGGCGGACCGGGGAGCTGTTTTTT | CASSQDLPRGRTGELFF
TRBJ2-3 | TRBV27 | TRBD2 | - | TGTGCCAGCAGTCATGGGGCTAGCGGTACAGATACGCAGTATTTT | CASSHGASGTDTQYF
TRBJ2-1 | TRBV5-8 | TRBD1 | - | TGTGCCAGCAGTTTAGGACAGGGGTCCTACAATGAGCAGTTCTTC | CASSLGQGSYNEQFF
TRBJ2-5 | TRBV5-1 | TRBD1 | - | TGCGCCAGCAGCCCCCGACAGGGGCAAGAGACCCAGTACTTC | CASSPRQGQETQYF
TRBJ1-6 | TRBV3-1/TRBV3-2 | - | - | TGTGCCAGCAGCCAGGACAAGTATAATTCACCCCTCCACTTT | CASSQDKYNSPLHF
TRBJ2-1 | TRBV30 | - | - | TGTGCCTGGAGTGTACCATTAACGGGCTCCTACAATGAGCAGTTCTTC | CAWSVPLTGSYNEQFF
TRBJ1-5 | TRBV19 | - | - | TGTGCCAGTAGTACGACAGTTTATAGCAATCAGCCCCAGCATTTT | CASSTTVYSNQPQHF
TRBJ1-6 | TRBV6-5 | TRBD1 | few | TGTGCCAGTATGGGACAGAATAATTCACCCCTCCACTTT | CASMGQNNSPLHF
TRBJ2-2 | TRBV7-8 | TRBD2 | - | TGTGCCAGCAGCTTAATGAGCGGGAGCAGCACCGGGGAGCTGTTTTTT | CASSLMSGSSTGELFF
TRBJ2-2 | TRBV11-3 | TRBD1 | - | TGTGCCAGCAGCCAGGGGGCGGCGGACGGGGAGCTGTTTTTT | CASSQGAADGELFF
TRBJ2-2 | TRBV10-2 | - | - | TGCGCCAGCAGATTCCAGGGGCTCGCCGGGGAGCTGTTTTTT | CASRFQGLAGELFF
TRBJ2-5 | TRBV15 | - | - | TGTGCCACCAGCAGAGTTACTAGCAGAGTTGAGACCCAGTACTTC | CATSRVTSRVETQYF
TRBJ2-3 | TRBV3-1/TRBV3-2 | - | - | TGTGCCAGCAGCCGGGGGGTGGAACGGTGGTTAGGAGAAGATACGCAGTATTTT | CASSRGVERWLGEDTQYF
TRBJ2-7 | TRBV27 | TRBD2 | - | TGTGCCAGCAGCCTAGCGATGGGGCTAGCGGGAGATGGCGAGCAGTACTTC | CASSLAMGLAGDGEQYF
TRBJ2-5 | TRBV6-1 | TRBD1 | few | TGTGCCAGCAGTGACAGGACAGGGTTCCCGCAAGAGACCCAGTACTTC | CASSDRTGFPQETQYF
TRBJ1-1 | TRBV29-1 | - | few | TGCAGCGTTGCTACGAGGAACACTGAAGCTTTCTTT | CSVATRNTEAFF
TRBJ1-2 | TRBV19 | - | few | TGTGCCAGTAGTCGAGGCAGGGACTATGGCTACACCTTC | CASSRGRDYGYTF
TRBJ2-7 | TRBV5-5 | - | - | TGTGCCAGCAGCTTCTTACTAGGGCGCGAGCAGTACTTC | CASSFLLGREQYF
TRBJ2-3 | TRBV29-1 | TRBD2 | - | TGCAGCGTTGACCGGGGGACTAGCGGGGCCTTTAGCACAGATACGCAGTATTTT | CSVDRGTSGAFSTDTQYF
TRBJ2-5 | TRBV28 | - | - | TGTGCCAGCAGTTTTAAGACCCAGTACTTC | CASSFKTQYF
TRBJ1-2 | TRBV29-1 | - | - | TGCAGCGCTTCACCCATGGACAGCCGCTATGGCTACACCTTC | CSASPMDSRYGYTF
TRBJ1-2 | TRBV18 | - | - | TGTGCCAGCTCGCCGGGGGACGGCTACACCTTC | CASSPGDGYTF
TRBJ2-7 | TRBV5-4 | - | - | TGTGCCAGCAGCTCCAGATCGCCCTACGAGCAGTACTTC | CASSSRSPYEQYF
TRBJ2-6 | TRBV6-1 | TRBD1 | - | TGTGCCAGCAGTGAACAGGGGGCTGGGGCCAACGTCCTGACTTTC | CASSEQGAGANVLTF
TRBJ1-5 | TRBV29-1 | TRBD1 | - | TGCAGCGTTGAAATTTGGGGGACAGATAATCAGCCCCAGCATTTT | CSVEIWGTDNQPQHF
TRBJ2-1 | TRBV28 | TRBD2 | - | TGTGCCAGCAGTCCCCGGACTAGCGGGATCTCCTACAATGAGCAGTTCTTC | CASSPRTSGISYNEQFF
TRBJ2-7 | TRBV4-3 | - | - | TGCGCCAGCAGCCAACTAAACCCTACCCAGCTAGTTCCCGTGGAGCAGTACTTC | CASSQLNPTQLVPVEQYF
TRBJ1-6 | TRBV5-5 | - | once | TGTGCCAGCAGCCCAGCCCGGGGTGAATCACCCCTCCACTTT | CASSPARGESPLHF
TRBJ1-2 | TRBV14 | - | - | TGTGCCAGCAGCACTCATGCAGGGGCCTATGGCTACACCTTC | CASSTHAGAYGYTF
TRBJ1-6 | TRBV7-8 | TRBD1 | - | TGTGCCAGCAGCTTGCGACAGGGGTCTAATTCACCCCTCCACTTT | CASSLRQGSNSPLHF
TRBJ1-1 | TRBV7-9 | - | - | TGTGCCAGCAGCTTAAGGAGCGTCGGCAGGGGCACTGAAGCTTTCTTT | CASSLRSVGRGTEAFF
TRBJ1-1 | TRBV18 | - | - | TGTGCCAGCTCACCACCGAGAGTCGGTGTGGAGCGCACTGAAGCTTTCTTT | CASSPPRVGVERTEAFF
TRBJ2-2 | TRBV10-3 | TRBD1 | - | TGTGCCATCAGTGACGATTCAGGGGGTTTCACCGGGGAGCTGTTTTTT | CAISDDSGGFTGELFF
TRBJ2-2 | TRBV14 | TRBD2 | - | TGTGCCAGCAGACGCAGCGGGGGCGGCGGGGAGCTGTTTTTT | CASRRSGGGGELFF
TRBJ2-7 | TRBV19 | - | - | TGTGCCAGTAGTATGGGGGCAGGACTGGCCTACGAGCAGTACTTC | CASSMGAGLAYEQYF
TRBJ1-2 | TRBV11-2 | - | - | TGTGCCAGCAGCTTAGCCCAGAATAATAACTATGGCTACACCTTC | CASSLAQNNNYGYTF